This paragraph covers one T cell receptor (beta chain) sequence. Its antigen is unknown. These data belong to a study of shared clonotypes between healthy human individuals. Study-level points and caveats: Clonotype sharing among the donors was expected to vary with sequencing depth. Sharing across four donors was seen in 4.5% to 5.5% of naive CD4 clonotypes.

Original analysis: Sequence data from immunoSEQ were junction-only and lacked quality scores; consequently, filtering differed. The repertoire was sequenced with immunoSEQ multiplex PCR; TCRdb's copy has only in-frame clones and lacks some. That table supplies the V and J calls and clone size; D and trimming were determined from the DNA. The profile shows under 600,000 clones, 95% to 98% of them singletons. Naive CD8 cells lacked CD45RO and underwent positive selection for CCR7, leaving out terminally differentiated effector memory CD45RA+ cells. The CDR3 contains 13 residues. The germline V and J ends were trimmed by 3 bases and 2 bases, with 9 bases remaining between them. Germline V lookup: CDR1 SGDLS, CDR2 YYNGEE.

The sample consisted of naive CD8+ T cells sorted from blood. The J gene is TRBJ2-7, the V gene TRBV9, with D uncertain. The clonotype originates from a man aged 30 to 39 in good health. CDR3 in amino acids: CASSEKPTYEQYF. CDR3 DNA: TGTGCCAGCAGCGAAAAACCAACCTACGAGCAGTACTTC.